What follows are 28 T cell receptor beta chains derived from one specimen sequenced in a study of blood T cells in healthy people across ages (dated by TCRdb to 2013 to 2016). Library preparation was by 5' RACE. Sequencer: Illumina HiSeq 2500. A second PCR of about 6 to 11 cycles was performed with a sample-barcoded 5' primer and a J-beta primer mix. Using fastp trimming at Q25 and MiXCR clonotype assembly, TCRdb reanalyzed the public sequencing data and kept in-frame beta chains. One record per CDR3 amino acid sequence lists the most common genes and DNA. Within this sample are more than 900,000 distinct CDR3 sequences, with 20% to 25% of them counted one time only. The top ten hold approximately 0.79% of the sample. These data were also reused for a study on T cells of mothers and their children.

The sample was blood. These receptors all stem from a girl aged 2 to 9 in good health.

This chain connects TRBV5-1 to TRBJ2-4; tentatively, D is TRBD1 (6 bases). V lost 1 base, J lost 10 bases, and 12 bases lay in between. The germline V gene has CDR1 SGHRS and CDR2 YFSETQ. This CDR3 has 13 residues. The CDR3 protein is CASSLSEGGIQYF. CDR3 sequence (DNA): TGCGCCAGCAGCTTGTCTGAAGGGGGAATTCAGTACTTC. Full variable domain (remainder filled in from reference TRBV5-1 and TRBJ2-4): KAGVTQTPRYLIKTRGQQVTLSCSPISGHRSVSWYQQTPGQGLQFLFEYFSETQRNKGNFPGRFSGRQFSNSRSEMNVSTLELGDSALYLCASSLSEGGIQYFGAGTRLSVL.

This clonotype was seen a few times. This rearrangement joins TRBV20-1 to TRBJ1-5; D remains ambiguous. The CDR3 is 12 residues long. Trimming stripped 3 bases from V and 7 bases from J, with 10 bases between. From germline, CDR1 is DFQATT and CDR2 SNEGSKA (reference sequence). CDR3: CSASQDWQPQHF. The CDR3 bases are TGCAGTGCTAGCCAGGATTGGCAGCCCCAGCATTTT.

This chain links TRBV5-5 with TRBJ2-5, with no clear D. Trimming shortened V by 4 bases and J by 3 bases, and 13 bases separated the two germline ends. Germline V gene sequence: CDR1 SGHKS, CDR2 YYEKEE (reference sequence). This CDR3 region has 14 residues. The CDR3 nucleotides are TGTGCCAGCAGCAGCCATGAGGAAGAAGAGACCCAGTACTTC. Translated, it gives CASSSHEEEETQYF.

This clonotype was seen more than once but under ten times. The chain has TRBV6-6 and TRBJ2-3; TRBD2 is a possible D gene (7 bases). The CDR3 runs 15 residues. CDR1 is MNHNY and CDR2 is SVGAGI in the germline V gene (reference sequence). V lost 3 bases and J lost 3, with 13 bases in between. CDR3 protein: CASSYRGAWTDTQYF. The CDR3 coding sequence is TGTGCCAGCAGTTATCGGGGGGCTTGGACAGATACGCAGTATTTT.

The chain is built from TRBV7-2 and TRBJ1-3; D is unclear. The germline CDR1 and CDR2 sequences are SGHTA and FQGNSA. The CDR3 runs 16 residues. V was clipped by 5 bases and J by 4 bases, with 18 bases between them. The CDR3 nucleotides read TGTGCCAGCAGCCAAATCAAATTGGAGTTCGGAAACACCATATATTTT. It codes for CASSQIKLEFGNTIYF.

The gene calls are TRBV29-1 and TRBJ1-1, with D possibly being TRBD1 (5 bases). The CDR3 length is 13 residues. CDR1 and CDR2 from the germline V gene are SQVTM and ANQGSEA. The V and J ends lost 4 bases and 4 bases respectively, with 13 bases between them. The CDR3 region is CSVATVRGTEAFF. The CDR3 DNA sequence: TGCAGCGTTGCGACAGTAAGAGGCACTGAAGCTTTCTTT.

The chain carries TRBV20-1 and TRBJ1-1; possibly TRBD1 for D (5 bases). The germline V gene encodes CDR1 DFQATT and CDR2 SNEGSKA (reference sequence). This CDR3 has 17 residues. Between the trimmed V and J ends, which lost 0 bases and 0 bases, there was a span of 17 bases. CDR3 bases: TGCAGTGCTAGAGACCCTTCCCCGACAGCCATGAACACTGAAGCTTTCTTT. Residues: CSARDPSPTAMNTEAFF.

This rearrangement joins TRBV15 to TRBJ2-1; D assignment may be TRBD1 or TRBD2 (5 bases each). Germline lookup yields CDR1 LNHNV and CDR2 YYDKDF (reference sequence). The CDR3 is made up of 16 amino acids. Trimming shortened V by 5 bases and J by 6 bases, and 20 bases separated the two germline ends. The CDR3 here is CATSSHSAAGSNEQFF. The CDR3, as DNA: TGTGCCACCAGCTCGCACTCAGCGGCAGGGAGCAATGAGCAGTTCTTC.

The V and J genes are TRBV10-3 and TRBJ2-5; 7 bases fit TRBD1. With V trimmed by 7 bases and J by 2 bases, 4 bases remained unmatched. Germline V gene sequence: CDR1 ENHRY, CDR2 SYGVKD. The CDR3 consists of 13 residues. The CDR3: CAIKGTAQETQYF. CDR3 coding DNA: TGTGCCATCAAGGGGACAGCACAAGAGACCCAGTACTTC.

There are a few counts of this clonotype. This rearrangement joins TRBV7-9 to TRBJ1-3, with 10 bases identical to TRBD1. The germline CDR1 and CDR2 sequences are SEHNR and FQNEAQ (reference sequence). Trimming cost V 5 bases and J 3 bases; bases outside gene matches: 4. The CDR3 is made up of 15 amino acids. CDR3 nucleotide sequence: TGTGCCAGCAGCCATGGGACAGGGGTTGGAAACACCATATATTTT. Its protein is CASSHGTGVGNTIYF. The complete variable domain, with remaining parts taken from reference TRBV7-9 and TRBJ1-3, reads DTGVSQNPRHKITKRGQNVTFRCDPISEHNRLYWYRQTLGQGPEFLTYFQNEAQLEKSRLLSDRFSAERPKGSFSTLEIQRTEQGDSAMYLCASSHGTGVGNTIYFGEGSWLTVV.

V gene TRBV19 combines with J gene TRBJ2-1; D gene unclear. V dropped 4 bases and J dropped 3 bases, with 7 bases sitting between them. This CDR3 is built from 13 residues. Per the germline V gene, CDR1 is LNHDA and CDR2 is SQIVND (reference sequence). The CDR3 reads CASSRSNYNEQFF. CDR3 sequence (DNA): TGTGCCAGTAGTAGATCAAACTACAATGAGCAGTTCTTC.

This clonotype was seen a handful of times. The chain links TRBV12-3 or TRBV12-4 to TRBJ2-1; TRBD2 matches 10 bases. The V segment lost 5 bases and the J segment 6 bases; nucleotides outside the gene matches: 10. The CDR3 covers 16 residues. Here the CDR3 DNA reads TGTGCCAGCAGTGAGATGCGACTAGCGGGTCTCAATGAGCAGTTCTTC. Its translation is CASSEMRLAGLNEQFF.

This clonotype was detected a few times. DNA for the CDR3: TGTGCCAGCAGTGCTAGGACGGACTATGGCTACACCTTC. Translation: CASSARTDYGYTF. The V and J genes are TRBV2 and TRBJ1-2; D remains ambiguous. There are 13 residues in the CDR3. The V end lost 4 bases, the J end lost 3 bases, and 9 bases lay between the germline ends. The germline V gene has CDR1 SNHLY and CDR2 FYNNEI.

This clonotype showed up just a few times. The V gene is TRBV9, the J gene TRBJ1-1; D is undetermined. CDR3 length equals 14 residues. Germline V gene data show CDR1 as SGDLS and CDR2 as YYNGEE. The V end lost 0 bases, the J end lost 1 base, and 7 bases lay between the germline ends. CDR3 nucleotide sequence: TGTGCCAGCAGCGTAGGAGGCAGGAACACTGAAGCTTTCTTT. Its protein product is CASSVGGRNTEAFF.

This clonotype has a handful of counts. The V call is TRBV24-1, the J call TRBJ1-2; D possibly corresponds to TRBD1 (5 bases). In germline, CDR1 is KGHDR, CDR2 SFDVKD. The CDR3 is made up of 14 amino acids. V was trimmed by 1 base and J by 10 bases, leaving 15 bases between them. The CDR3 DNA is TGTGCCACCAGTGATTTTACAGGACGAGGGGACTACACCTTC. This codes for CATSDFTGRGDYTF.

The chain recombines TRBV28 with TRBJ2-2; no firm D call. V gave up 6 bases and J gave up 2 bases, with 13 bases separating them. This CDR3 is 15 amino acids long. The V gene's germline CDR1 is MDHEN and CDR2 SYDVKM. As DNA, the CDR3 is TGTGCCAGCAGAGACCGGACCCTTAACACCGGGGAGCTGTTTTTT. It specifies CASRDRTLNTGELFF.

The rearrangement uses TRBV27 and TRBJ1-6, with D hard to call. The CDR3 consists of 13 residues. The V and J ends lost 2 bases and 10 bases respectively, with 9 bases between them. Germline V gives CDR1 MNHEY, CDR2 SMNVEV (reference sequence). CDR3 nucleotide sequence: TGTGCCAGCAGTTTAGCAGGTTCCTCACCCCTCCACTTT. Translation: CASSLAGSSPLHF.

This clonotype was seen many times. The V call is TRBV6-2 or TRBV6-3, the J call TRBJ2-1; 16 nucleotides align to TRBD2. Germline-derived CDR1 and CDR2 are MNHEY and SVGEGT. Unmatched junction bases numbered 14, after V lost 6 bases and J lost 6 bases. The CDR3 contains 19 residues. The CDR3 sequence: CASSPGLAGGQSLRNEQFF. CDR3 DNA: TGTGCCAGCAGCCCGGGACTAGCGGGGGGGCAGAGCCTCCGCAATGAGCAGTTCTTC.

The chain uses TRBV11-2 and TRBJ2-1; 8 bases line up with TRBD2. With V trimmed by 3 bases and J by 9 bases, 13 bases remained unmatched. The CDR3 has 16 amino acids. Germline CDR1 is SGHAT and CDR2 is FQNNGV. CDR3 coding DNA: TGTGCCAGCAGCTTGGCTGGGGTAGCGGGGATAGGTGAGCAGTTCTTC. Residues: CASSLAGVAGIGEQFF.

This clonotype has only a few counts. The V gene is TRBV5-1, the J gene TRBJ1-1; TRBD1 might be the D (5 bases). Germline V gene data show CDR1 as SGHRS and CDR2 as YFSETQ. This CDR3 spans 12 amino acids. V dropped 0 bases and J dropped 12 bases, with 12 bases sitting between them. CDR3 amino acids: CASSLEGDGPFF. The CDR3 DNA is TGCGCCAGCAGCTTGGAAGGGGACGGGCCTTTCTTT.

This clonotype showed up just a few times. V usage is TRBV4-1 and J usage is TRBJ2-7; TRBD2 is a possible D gene (6 bases). V was cut by 1 base and J by 3 bases, with 16 bases left in between. The CDR3 is 16 amino acids. Germline values: CDR1 MGHRA, CDR2 YSYEKL. The CDR3 DNA reads TGCGCCAGCAGCCAAGTAATTAGCGGACGAAACTACGAGCAGTACTTC. It yields the protein CASSQVISGRNYEQYF.

J is TRBJ2-7 and V is TRBV28; no clear D. This CDR3 is 15 amino acids long. Germline CDR1 reads MDHEN; CDR2 reads SYDVKM. V was shortened by 6 bases and J by 3 bases, with 18 bases between the two germline ends. DNA for the CDR3: TGTGCCAGCAGCCAGGCCTCTCAAGGTATCTACGAGCAGTACTTC. Amino acids: CASSQASQGIYEQYF.

The sample holds a few counts of this clonotype. The chain recombines TRBV3-1 with TRBJ2-7; 7 positions match TRBD2. CDR3 size: 14 residues. V dropped 4 bases and J dropped 7; count of bases not matched to a gene: 10. Germline V gives CDR1 LGHDT, CDR2 YNNKEL (reference sequence). CDR3 amino acids: CASSPIGGSYEQYF. In DNA form, the CDR3 reads TGTGCCAGCAGCCCCATCGGCGGGAGTTATGAGCAGTACTTC.

The chain carries TRBV19 and TRBJ2-5, with TRBD1 identical over 11 bases. The DNA end favors TRBJ2-1, so the J call may be wrong. There are 14 residues in the CDR3. CDR1 and CDR2 from the germline V gene are LNHDA and SQIVND (reference sequence). CDR3 DNA: TGTGCCAGTAGCTCCGGACAGGGGGCGAATGAGCAGTTCTTC. Translating gives CASSSGQGANEQFF.

V gene TRBV6-1 combines with J gene TRBJ2-7; tentative D call: TRBD1 (5 bases). Trimming left V 5 bases short and J 0 bases short, with 11 bases between. The CDR3 consists of 14 residues. Per germline, CDR1 MNHNS and CDR2 SASEGT. The CDR3 coding sequence is TGTGCCAGCAGTAACAGGATCTACTCCTACGAGCAGTACTTC. Amino acid sequence: CASSNRIYSYEQYF.

The rearrangement uses TRBV4-1 and TRBJ2-2, with no clear D. This CDR3 contains 14 residues. The V gene's germline CDR1 is MGHRA and CDR2 YSYEKL. V was clipped by 4 bases and J by 6 bases, with 12 bases between them. This CDR3 is CASSLSRAAGELFF. CDR3 coding DNA: TGCGCCAGCAGCCTAAGTCGGGCGGCCGGGGAGCTGTTTTTT.

This clonotype was counted only a few times. The chain combines TRBV29-1 with TRBJ2-3, with TRBD2 identical over 14 bases. The CDR3 length is 15 residues. Losses at the gene ends were 3 bases for V and 6 bases for J; bases not matched to a gene: 5. Germline-derived CDR1 and CDR2 are SQVTM and ANQGSEA. The CDR3 protein is CSVDGTSGSSDTQYF. The DNA of the CDR3 is TGCAGCGTTGATGGGACTAGCGGGAGCTCGGATACGCAGTATTTT.

This clonotype has a handful of counts. The rearrangement links TRBV6-6 to TRBJ1-2, with D unresolved. The germline V gene has CDR1 MNHNY and CDR2 SVGAGI (reference sequence). V was cut by 6 bases and J by 8 bases, with 19 bases left in between. This CDR3 spans 14 amino acids. The CDR3 DNA is TGTGCCAGCAGCCTCGGACTGAGGCTAGAGGGCTACACCTTC. Translation: CASSLGLRLEGYTF.